This T cell receptor beta chain originates from a study of cytomegalovirus exposure and HLA in healthy donors (dated by TCRdb to about 2017). Regarding the complete study: In an earlier analysis of 587 of the donors, around 290 Gb of sequence data and 117 million unique TCR beta sequences from about 179 million T cells were reported. Approximately 300 gigabases of sequencing data and around 90 million unique TCR sequences made up an early release that covered several hundred HLA-typed donors. Among the roughly 400 genotyped donors, approximately 82% belonged to the genetic ancestry cluster associated with self-reported Caucasian donors. The study aimed to test whether cataloging public T cell receptors could reveal signatures of past pathogen exposure. The study profiled the T cell repertoires of hundreds of subjects by immunosequencing and related them to cytomegalovirus serostatus. Besides the first cohort of roughly 700 subjects, a separate validation cohort made up of 90 to 150 different subjects was used. High-throughput TCR immunosequencing, statistical association of individual TCRs with disease status, and machine learning were combined to predict cytomegalovirus infection status. In a later analysis, previously published TCR beta repertoires from several hundred donors were re-analyzed and high-resolution HLA genotyping was added so that TCR occurrence patterns could be studied. The later analysis used no new phenotypic data to find candidate immune exposures, relying instead on TCR beta sequences and their occurrence across donors. To decide whether each TCR beta V gene segment behaved as functional or pseudogenic, an earlier analysis of fewer than 750 of the donors relied on high-throughput TCR beta sequencing. Donor age, sex, ethnicity and CMV serostatus were collected together with the repertoire data. Genome-wide SNP genotypes for about three fifths of the roughly 670 donors were used in a later genetic analysis, which treated that subset as a discovery cohort. Every discovery cohort repertoire had been produced on one sequencing platform. Class I and class II HLA loci were covered by the typing at four-digit resolution. Typing coverage varied by locus: roughly 620-640 donors for A, B, C, DRB1 and DQB1; approximately 560 for DQA1; about 600 for DPA1; approximately 470 for DPB1. Roughly five DR-DQ haplotypes were handled as single units for association and clustering because linkage in the cohort was strong. Among some 410 genotyped donors of the cohort, an average of around 240,000 unique TCR beta nucleotide sequences were sequenced per donor, roughly 18% of them non-productive.

This clone appeared a few times. The antigen this receptor binds is unknown. Per-nucleotide qualities are absent, and no much larger clonotype sits a single base away. The cohort comprised 670 or so healthy bone marrow donors. At the time of sampling, all cohort members were nominally healthy, though unrecorded immune exposures were likely present. The donor tested CMV seronegative and was one of the 352 seronegative cohort members. A peripheral blood sample was provided by each donor, and peripheral blood mononuclear cells were used for TCR beta sequencing. The Qiagen DNeasy Blood Extraction Kit was used to extract genomic DNA from the blood cell samples. Broad study findings and their caveats: Because HLA typing was missing for some donors at each locus, association tests included only the typed subset. Linkage disequilibrium might explain the correlated functional status among segregating V segments, but an unknown experimental factor could not be excluded. The study gave a list of about 160 TCR beta chains associated with cytomegalovirus. In this cohort, only TCR beta chains were sequenced, and detectable features were limited by the absence of alpha or paired-chain data. A later analysis associated 16,951 TCR beta sequences with specific HLA alleles at a false discovery rate of 0.05. Broadly in line with IMGT annotations, most TCR beta V segments showed up in productive rearrangements about 87% or about 30% of the time in an earlier analysis of several hundred of the donors. Cytomegalovirus status was reported to be diagnosed by the classifier with high specificity and sensitivity in both the original and validation cohorts. Because the 87-base-pair reads could not distinguish some IMGT-functional V segments, including TRBV6-2 and TRBV6-3, those segments were excluded. In a later analysis, HLA-associated TCR beta chains showed more clonal expansion and lower generation probabilities than non-associated chains that were equally common. In a later analysis, the rate of TCR association differed among HLA loci, with DRB1 alleles having the most associated TCRs and HLA-C alleles having the fewest. A further reported finding was that TCR beta sequences accurately predicted the HLA-A and HLA-B alleles for most subjects in the first cohort. In a later genetic analysis, a missense DCLRE1C variant was associated with V-gene and J-gene trimming of TCR beta chains, and the association was replicated in an independent cohort. Because counts were too low, more than 15 rarely observed V segments, including chromosome 9 orphons, were excluded from the earlier analysis of 587 of the donors. Compared with the roughly 700-donor mean, donors in an Asian-associated ancestry cluster had fewer N-insertions in productive TCRs, according to a later genetic analysis. A few of the identified cytomegalovirus-associated TCR beta chains were confirmed in vitro to be specific for cytomegalovirus antigens. The sequencing pipeline was judged likely to have produced a cluster of highly shared sequence variants as a technical artifact. While some public TCRs were present in many individuals, most TCR sequences turned up only very rarely across donors. A later analysis reported that several top co-occurrence clusters appeared linked to parvovirus B19, influenza, CMV and Epstein-Barr virus. The only immune exposure information available for the cohort was CMV serostatus. The authors suggested that the approach could potentially be extended to other disease states and immunological phenotypes. When HLA alleles, especially DR and DQ, strongly co-occurred, TCR associations were difficult to assign to individual alleles. Most CMV-associated TCR beta chains appeared to be HLA-restricted in a later analysis, and the HLA associations seemed to be driven largely by CMV exposure. The presence/absence analyses assumed that sequencing depth was roughly uniform across donors, and that assumption may not be true.

Libraries came from the immunoSEQ multiplex PCR assay. The multiplex PCR relied on a mix of 60 forward primers for TCR Vbeta segments and 13 reverse primers for TCR Jbeta segments. A multiplex PCR assay on genomic DNA amplified the CDR3 region of rearranged TCR beta genes. The Illumina HiSeq System was used to sequence the amplified TCR beta libraries as 87-base-pair reads. The paper's data handling went like this. In a later analysis, some 80 million unique TCR beta chains were counted across the roughly 670 repertoires, and roughly 11 million of these chains were shared by at least two donors. A nearest-neighbor algorithm error-corrected the raw reads and collapsed the reads into unique sequences, merging closely related sequences to remove PCR and sequencing errors. Alignment of CDR3 sequences to IMGT reference sequences was used to assign V, D and J gene segments. For a sequence to be retained, a match of at least six nucleotides was required to both a V gene segment and a J gene segment. A rearrangement counted as productive if the CDR3 had no stop codons and remained in frame with V and J, and every other rearrangement counted as non-productive. CDR3 was defined according to IMGT convention as the region running from the second conserved V-encoded cysteine to the conserved J-encoded phenylalanine. Sequences without an unambiguous match to a single V gene segment were excluded from the earlier analysis of about 640 of the donors. An earlier analysis of roughly 590 of the donors called V segments functional above 56.7% productive rearrangements and segregating when the between-donor standard deviation exceeded 5%. A statistical classification framework was built for diagnosing cytomegalovirus status from the catalog of TCR beta chain sequences. In a later analysis, TCR nucleotide sequences were compared against IMGT/GENE-DB human TR gene sequences so that V and J genes could be assigned. Using the TCRdist pipeline, a later analysis assigned CDR3 sequences along with most-parsimonious VDJ recombination scenarios. In a later analysis, each TCR beta chain was defined by its CDR3 amino acid sequence together with its V-gene family, and reads without a unique V-gene family were excluded. To address suspected cross-contamination and a sequencing artifact, a later analysis removed under 600 highly shared, low-generation-probability nucleotide sequences. For each public chain, a later analysis derived a clonal expansion index from normalized ranks of inferred template counts within each repertoire. In a later analysis, generation probabilities were computed with a VDJ recombination model fitted to out-of-frame rearrangements, and the resulting probabilities were checked against IGoR. In a later analysis, hypergeometric tests were used to score TCR-TCR, TCR-HLA and TCR-CMV co-occurrence, with a repertoire-size bias correction applied to TCR pairs. False discovery rates were estimated in a later analysis by permuting HLA or CMV assignments 20 times. In a later analysis, co-occurring TCRs were grouped with DBSCAN, and TCRdist sequence similarity was added when clustering was performed within HLA-allele-positive subsets. Repertoires with fewer than 30,000 or more than 120,000 public chains, plus five repertoires with anomalous nucleotide sharing, were excluded from co-occurrence clustering. TCRdb carries this immuneACCESS record with in-frame sequences only. Its versions omit some clonotypes, under half of them owing to an unresolved V gene in the studies checked, with the rest unexplained. V, J and clone size are taken as reported in that table, and D and trimming were inferred from the DNA itself. The sample includes 95,000 to 130,000 clones, with 9% to 10% observed a single time. The ten largest account for around 3% of the sample.

V gives up 2 bases and J gives up 8 bases, and the segment between their germline ends measures 19 bases. From the cysteine through the phenylalanine, the CDR3 covers 16 amino acids. Only the CDR3 portion is preserved as DNA: 48 bases, with reading frame beginning at the first base. CDR1 WSHSY and CDR2 SAAADI were looked up in the germline V gene. Sequenced material: PBMCs. This clonotype was obtained from a young man in good health and CMV-seronegative. Here the chain combines TRBV10-2 and TRBJ1-3, with a tentative D gene TRBD1 over 5 matching bases. The bases are TGCGCCAGCAGTGAGGAACGTTGGGCAGGGAGGTACACCATATATTTT. It translates as CASSEERWAGRYTIYF.